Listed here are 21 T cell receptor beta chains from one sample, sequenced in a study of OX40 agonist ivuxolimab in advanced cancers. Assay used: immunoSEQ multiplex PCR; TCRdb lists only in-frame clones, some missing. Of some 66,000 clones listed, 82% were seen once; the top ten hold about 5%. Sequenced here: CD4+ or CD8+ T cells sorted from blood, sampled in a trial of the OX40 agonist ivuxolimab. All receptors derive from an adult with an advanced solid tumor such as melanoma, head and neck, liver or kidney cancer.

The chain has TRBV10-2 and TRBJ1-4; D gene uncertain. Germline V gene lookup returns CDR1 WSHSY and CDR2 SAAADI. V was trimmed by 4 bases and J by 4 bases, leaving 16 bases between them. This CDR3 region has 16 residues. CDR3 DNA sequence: TGCGCCAGCAGTGGACCGACACAAGGGATTAATGAAAAACTGTTTTTT. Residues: CASSGPTQGINEKLFF.

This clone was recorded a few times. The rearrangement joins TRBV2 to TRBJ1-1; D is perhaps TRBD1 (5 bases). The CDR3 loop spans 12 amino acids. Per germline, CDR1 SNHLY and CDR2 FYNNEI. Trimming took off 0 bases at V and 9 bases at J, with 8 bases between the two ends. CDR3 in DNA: TGTGCCAGCAGTGAAGCGACAGTCCAAGCTTTCTTT. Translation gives CASSEATVQAFF.

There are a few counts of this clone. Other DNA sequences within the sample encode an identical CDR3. CDR3 DNA: TGTGCCAGTAGACGGACAGGGGGCGCAGAGACCCAGTACTTC. It encodes CASRRTGGAETQYF. The chain is built from TRBV19 and TRBJ2-5; 11 bases line up with TRBD1. CDR1 LNHDA and CDR2 SQIVND come from the germline V gene (reference sequence). This CDR3 spans 14 amino acids. V lost 6 bases and J lost 4; bases outside the gene matches: 4.

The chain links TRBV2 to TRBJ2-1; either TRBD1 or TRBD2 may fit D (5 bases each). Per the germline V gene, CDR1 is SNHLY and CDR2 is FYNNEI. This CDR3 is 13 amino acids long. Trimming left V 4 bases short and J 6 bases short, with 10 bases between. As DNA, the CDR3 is TGTGCCAGCAGTGTTGGGGGTTTCAATGAGCAGTTCTTC. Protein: CASSVGGFNEQFF.

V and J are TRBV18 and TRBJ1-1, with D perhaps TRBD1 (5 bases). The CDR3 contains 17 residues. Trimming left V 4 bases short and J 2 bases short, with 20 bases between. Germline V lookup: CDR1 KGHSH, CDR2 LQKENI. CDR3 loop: CASSRAAGWGTNTEAFF. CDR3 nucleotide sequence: TGTGCCAGCTCACGAGCCGCGGGGTGGGGGACTAACACTGAAGCTTTCTTT. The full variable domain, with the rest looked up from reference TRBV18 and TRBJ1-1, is NAGVMQNPRHLVRRRGQEARLRCSPMKGHSHVYWYRQLPEEGLKFMVYLQKENIIDESGMPKERFSAEFPKEGPSILRIQQVVRGDSAAYFCASSRAAGWGTNTEAFFGQGTRLTVV.

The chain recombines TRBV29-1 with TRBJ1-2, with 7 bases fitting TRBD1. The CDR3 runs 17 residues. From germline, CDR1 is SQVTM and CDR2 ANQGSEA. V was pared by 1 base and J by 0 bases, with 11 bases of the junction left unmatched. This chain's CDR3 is CSVEVGLQGWANYGYTF. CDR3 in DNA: TGCAGCGTTGAAGTGGGTTTACAGGGGTGGGCTAACTATGGCTACACCTTC.

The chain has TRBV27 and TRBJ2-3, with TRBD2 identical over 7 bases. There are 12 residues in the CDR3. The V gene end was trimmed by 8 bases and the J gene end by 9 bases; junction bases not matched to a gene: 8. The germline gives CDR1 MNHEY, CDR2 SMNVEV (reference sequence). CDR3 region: CASWTSHGTQYF. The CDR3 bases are TGTGCCAGCTGGACTAGTCATGGGACGCAGTATTTT.

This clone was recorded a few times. CDR3 residues: CAWNKGGTEAFF. The CDR3 bases are TGTGCCTGGAATAAGGGCGGCACTGAAGCTTTCTTT. The V call is TRBV30, the J call TRBJ1-1; D is unresolved. Between the trimmed V and J ends, which lost 4 bases and 4 bases, there was a span of 10 bases. The CDR3 runs to 12 residues. Per the germline V gene, CDR1 is GTSNPN and CDR2 is SVGIG (reference sequence).

CDR3 sequence reads: CASSQDFGGQEKLFF. The CDR3 DNA sequence: TGTGCCAGCAGCCAAGATTTCGGGGGACAAGAAAAACTGTTTTTT. This chain connects TRBV14 to TRBJ1-4, with TRBD1 as a possible D gene (6 bases). Germline V gene data show CDR1 as SGHDN and CDR2 as FVKESK. The CDR3 has 15 amino acids. V shed 0 bases and J shed 8 bases, with 13 bases lying between them.

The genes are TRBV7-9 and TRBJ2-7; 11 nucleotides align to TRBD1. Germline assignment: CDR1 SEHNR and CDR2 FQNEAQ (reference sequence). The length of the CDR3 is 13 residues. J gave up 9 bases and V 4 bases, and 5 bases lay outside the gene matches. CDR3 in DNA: TGTGCCAGCAGCTCGGGACAGGGGGAGGTGCAGTACTTC. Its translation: CASSSGQGEVQYF. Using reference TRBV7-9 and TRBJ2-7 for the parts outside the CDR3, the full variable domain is DTGVSQNPRHKITKRGQNVTFRCDPISEHNRLYWYRQTLGQGPEFLTYFQNEAQLEKSRLLSDRFSAERPKGSFSTLEIQRTEQGDSAMYLCASSSGQGEVQYFGPGTRLTVT.

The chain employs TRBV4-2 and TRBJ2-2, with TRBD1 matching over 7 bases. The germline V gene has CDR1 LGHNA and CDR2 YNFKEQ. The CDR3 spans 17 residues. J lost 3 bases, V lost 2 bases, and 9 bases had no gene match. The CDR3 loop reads CASSQIQGGADTGELFF. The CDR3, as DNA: TGTGCCAGCAGCCAAATCCAAGGGGGCGCGGACACCGGGGAGCTGTTTTTT.

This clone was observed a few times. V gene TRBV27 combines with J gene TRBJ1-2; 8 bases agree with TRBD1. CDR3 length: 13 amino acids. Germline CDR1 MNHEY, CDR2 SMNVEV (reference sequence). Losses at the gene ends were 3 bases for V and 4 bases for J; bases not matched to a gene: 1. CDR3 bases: TGTGCCAGCAGTTTCGGACAGGGCTATGGCTACACCTTC. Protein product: CASSFGQGYGYTF.

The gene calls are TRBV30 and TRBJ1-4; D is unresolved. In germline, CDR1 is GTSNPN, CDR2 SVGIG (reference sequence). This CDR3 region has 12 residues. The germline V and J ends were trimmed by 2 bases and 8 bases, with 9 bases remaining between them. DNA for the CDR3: TGTGCCTGGAGTAGGACCCCAGAAAAACTGTTTTTT. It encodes CAWSRTPEKLFF.

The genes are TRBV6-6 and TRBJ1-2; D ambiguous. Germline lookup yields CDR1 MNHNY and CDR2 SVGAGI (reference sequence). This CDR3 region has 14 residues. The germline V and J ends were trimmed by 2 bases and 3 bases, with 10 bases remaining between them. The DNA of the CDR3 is TGTGCCAGCAGTTACAGCGGGGAGTACTATGGCTACACCTTC. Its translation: CASSYSGEYYGYTF.

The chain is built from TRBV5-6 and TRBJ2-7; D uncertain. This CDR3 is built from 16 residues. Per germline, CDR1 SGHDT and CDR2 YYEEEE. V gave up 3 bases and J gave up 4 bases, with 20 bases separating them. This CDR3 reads CASSSRAFSQPYEQYF. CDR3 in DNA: TGTGCCAGCAGCTCCAGAGCCTTTTCTCAACCTTACGAGCAGTACTTC.

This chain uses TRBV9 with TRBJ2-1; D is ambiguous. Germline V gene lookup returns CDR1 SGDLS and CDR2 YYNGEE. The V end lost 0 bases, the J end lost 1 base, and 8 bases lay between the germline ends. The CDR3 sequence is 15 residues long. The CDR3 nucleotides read TGTGCCAGCAGCGTAGAATTTCCGTCCTACAATGAGCAGTTCTTC. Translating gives CASSVEFPSYNEQFF. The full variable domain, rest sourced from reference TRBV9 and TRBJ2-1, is DSGVTQTPKHLITATGQRVTLRCSPRSGDLSVYWYQQSLDQGLQFLIQYYNGEERAKGNILERFSAQQFPDLHSELNLSSLELGDSALYFCASSVEFPSYNEQFFGPGTRLTVL.

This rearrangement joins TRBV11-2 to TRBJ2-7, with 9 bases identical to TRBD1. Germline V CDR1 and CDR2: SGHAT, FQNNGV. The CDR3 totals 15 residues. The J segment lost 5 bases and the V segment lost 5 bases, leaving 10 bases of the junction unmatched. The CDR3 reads CASSQGTGNANEQYF. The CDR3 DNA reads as TGTGCCAGCAGCCAAGGGACAGGGAATGCCAACGAGCAGTACTTC.

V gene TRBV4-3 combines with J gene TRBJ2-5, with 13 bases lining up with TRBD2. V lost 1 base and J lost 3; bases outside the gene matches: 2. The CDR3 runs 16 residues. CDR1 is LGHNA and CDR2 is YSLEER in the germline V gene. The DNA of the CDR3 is TGCGCCAGCAGCCAAGGACTAGCGGGAGGAAAAGAGACCCAGTACTTC. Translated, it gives CASSQGLAGGKETQYF.

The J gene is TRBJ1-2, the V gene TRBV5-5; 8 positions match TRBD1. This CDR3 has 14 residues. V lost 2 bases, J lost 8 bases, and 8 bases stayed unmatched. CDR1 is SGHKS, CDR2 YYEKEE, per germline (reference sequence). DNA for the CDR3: TGTGCCAGCAGCTTCCCAGGGGGCGCAGGCGGCTACACCTTC. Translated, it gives CASSFPGGAGGYTF.

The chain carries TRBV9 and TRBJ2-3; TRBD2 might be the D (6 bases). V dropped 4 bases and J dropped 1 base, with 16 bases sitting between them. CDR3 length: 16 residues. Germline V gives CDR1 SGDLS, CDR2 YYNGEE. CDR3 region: CASSPGRAGRTDTQYF. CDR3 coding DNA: TGTGCCAGCAGCCCCGGGCGGGCGGGACGCACAGATACGCAGTATTTT.

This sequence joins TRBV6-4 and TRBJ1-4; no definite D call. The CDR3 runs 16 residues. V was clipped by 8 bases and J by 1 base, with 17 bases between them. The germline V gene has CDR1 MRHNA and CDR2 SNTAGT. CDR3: CASAYSGQKTNEKLFF. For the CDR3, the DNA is TGTGCCAGCGCATACAGTGGGCAAAAAACTAATGAAAAACTGTTTTTT.